The entry that follows covers one T cell receptor beta chain sequence. Time point specified: neoterminal ileum biopsy at postoperative endoscopy, about 6 months after surgery. The sample belongs to a study of T cell repertoires in ileal Crohn's disease. Assay: immunoSEQ multiplex PCR; the TCRdb copy retains only in-frame clones and omits some. This repertoire shows under 12,000 clones, 79% found once; its top ten account for around 7%. The clonotype comes from an adult with Crohn's disease. Sequenced input: ileal tissue.

DNA of the CDR3: TGTGCCAGCAGTCCGTGGACAGGGACTACTGAAGCTTTCTTT. It codes for CASSPWTGTTEAFF. The rearrangement uses TRBV25-1 and TRBJ1-1; 8 bases map to TRBD1. V dropped 5 bases and J dropped 5; count of bases not matched to a gene: 7. Germline V CDR1 and CDR2: MGHDK, SYGVNS. The CDR3 sequence is 14 residues long.